This T cell receptor beta chain was captured by sequencing in a study of a mutant IDH1 vaccine in newly diagnosed glioma. Notes on the study in general: Among all patients, vaccine-induced immune responses occurred in roughly 93%.

The time point was: week 23, last vaccination. Vaccination used 300 ug of mutant IDH1 20-mer peptide per dose, with topical imiquimod. This CDR3 has 14 residues. CDR1 and CDR2 (germline): SGHDT, YYEEEE. V was clipped by 2 bases and J by 7 bases, with 13 bases between them. Comment on this clone: Its specificity is unknown.

Libraries were prepared by immunoSEQ multiplex PCR; TCRdb keeps only in-frame clonotypes and omits some of them. The data hold roughly 74,000 clones, with around 85% observed a single time. This sequence joins TRBV5-6 and TRBJ1-5; unclear D gene. This specimen consisted of PBMCs, obtained from a glioma patient whose treatment included an IDH1 peptide vaccine. The receptor was derived from a woman aged 45 to 65 with glioma. CDR3 protein: CASSFYEGRQPQHF. CDR3 sequence (DNA): TGTGCCAGCAGCTTTTACGAAGGACGACAGCCCCAGCATTTT.